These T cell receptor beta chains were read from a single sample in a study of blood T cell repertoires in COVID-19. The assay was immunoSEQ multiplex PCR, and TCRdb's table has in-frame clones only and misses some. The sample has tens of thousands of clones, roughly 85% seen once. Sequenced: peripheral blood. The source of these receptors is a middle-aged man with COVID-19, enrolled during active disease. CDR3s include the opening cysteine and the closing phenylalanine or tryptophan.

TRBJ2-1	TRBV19	CASSNTASGRNEQFF
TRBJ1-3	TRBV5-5	CASSLGHLVSGNTIYF
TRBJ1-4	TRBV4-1	CASSRPPLKEKLFF
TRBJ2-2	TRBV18	CASSRTGGPGELFF
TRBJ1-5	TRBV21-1	CASSILQGNQPQHF
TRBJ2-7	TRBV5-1	CASRRTSGSRYEQYF
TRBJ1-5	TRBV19	CASSPGQDFQPQHF
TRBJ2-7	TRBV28	CASKGQGAGEQYF
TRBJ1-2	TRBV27	CASSLRAGSVNGYTF
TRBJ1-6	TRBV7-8	CASSLLGEASPLHF
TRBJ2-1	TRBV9	CASSVGTTGLFF
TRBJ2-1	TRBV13	CASRASGSYNEQFF
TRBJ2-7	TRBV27	CASGGTGGAYEQYF
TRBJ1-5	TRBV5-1	CASSHQGDRNQPQHF
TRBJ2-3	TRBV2	CASTSLWGQKNTDTQYF
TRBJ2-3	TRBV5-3	CARDMAGSTDTQYF
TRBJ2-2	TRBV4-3	CASSQSTSFDTGELFF
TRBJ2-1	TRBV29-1	CSVVTGLAGGTSSYNEQFF
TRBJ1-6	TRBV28	CASKETPSYNSPLHF
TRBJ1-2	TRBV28	CASSFRLYGYTF
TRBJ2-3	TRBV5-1	CASSWRTDTDTQYF
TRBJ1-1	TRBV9	CASSWTGGPGSEAFF
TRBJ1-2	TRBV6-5	CASSRTNRVRGYTF
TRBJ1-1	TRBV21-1	CASSKEDRWGTEAFF
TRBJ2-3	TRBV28	CASSFLRTSGSSADTQYF
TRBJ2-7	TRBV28	CASSFVTLARTYEQYF
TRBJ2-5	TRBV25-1	CASTLGVDAQETQYF
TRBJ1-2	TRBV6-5	CASFPPQGGYGYTF
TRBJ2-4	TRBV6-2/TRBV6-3	CASSPLRTGKNIQYF
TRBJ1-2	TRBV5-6	CASSDRGGYTF
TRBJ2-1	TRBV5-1	CASSLAWTNFIDEQFF
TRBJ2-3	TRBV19	CASSSRTSGNRDTQYF
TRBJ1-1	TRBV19	CASSGRAGAGVAFF
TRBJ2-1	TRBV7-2	CASSFSSALNEQFF
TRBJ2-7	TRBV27	CASRQYPLVVYEQYF
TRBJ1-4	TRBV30	CAYSGRANEKLFF
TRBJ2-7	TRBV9	CASSVDRGDEQYF
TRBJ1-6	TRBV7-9	CASSRQGQALHF
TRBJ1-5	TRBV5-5	CASSRGGLDQPQHF
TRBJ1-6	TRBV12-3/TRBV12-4	CASSLAGLGPLHF
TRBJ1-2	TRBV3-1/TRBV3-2	CASSQTGGYGYTF
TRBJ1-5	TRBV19	CASSVGGTSNQPQHF
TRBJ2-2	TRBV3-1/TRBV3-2	CASSPSGAGELFF
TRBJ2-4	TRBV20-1	CSASEGALNIQYF
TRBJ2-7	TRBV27	CASSSRHNYEQYF
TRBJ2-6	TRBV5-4	CASSLALSSGANVLTF
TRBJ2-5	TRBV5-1	CASSLEGEGVETQYF
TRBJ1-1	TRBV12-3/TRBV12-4	CASSLGDRAEAFF